The 29 T cell receptor beta chains listed next were all sequenced from one sample in a study of PD-1 and CTLA-4 blockade in melanoma. Measured with immunoSEQ multiplex PCR; TCRdb has only the in-frame clones, and not every one. The sample lists fewer than 20,000 clones, about 71% occurring once. The material was CD8+ T cells from peripheral blood, obtained from a patient given anti-PD-1 treatment. These receptors originate from a human donor with melanoma.

The chain links TRBV5-5 to TRBJ1-1; D remains ambiguous. CDR1 is SGHKS, CDR2 YYEKEE, per germline (reference sequence). The V and J ends lost 4 bases and 3 bases respectively, with 7 bases between them. The CDR3 totals 12 residues. CDR3: CASSRWDTEAFF. The CDR3 DNA reads TGTGCCAGCAGCCGGTGGGACACTGAAGCTTTCTTT.

The chain links TRBV11-2 to TRBJ1-4; no reliable D call. Germline loops: CDR1 SGHAT, CDR2 FQNNGV. The germline V and J ends were trimmed by 5 bases and 10 bases, with 14 bases remaining between them. The CDR3 is made up of 13 amino acids. DNA for the CDR3: TGTGCCAGCAGCCAGGCTGAAGCGCGAAAACTGTTTTTT. Translation gives CASSQAEARKLFF. Full variable domain (remainder filled in from reference TRBV11-2 and TRBJ1-4): EAGVAQSPRYKIIEKRQSVAFWCNPISGHATLYWYQQILGQGPKLLIQFQNNGVVDDSQLPKDRFSAERLKGVDSTLKIQPAKLEDSAVYLCASSQAEARKLFFGSGTQLSVL.

In its sample, this clone was seen a few times. The chain recombines TRBV19 with TRBJ1-1, with D possibly TRBD1 on 6 matching bases. Germline CDR1 and CDR2: LNHDA and SQIVND (reference sequence). This CDR3 is built from 13 residues. V was clipped by 8 bases and J by 2 bases, with 12 bases between them. The DNA of the CDR3 is TGTGCCAGTGGGGGCATGAGCAACACTGAAGCTTTCTTT. Its protein product is CASGGMSNTEAFF.

This clone was counted between two and nine times. V gene TRBV7-9 combines with J gene TRBJ2-1; 7 bases fit TRBD1. Trimming cost V 0 bases and J 9 bases; bases outside gene matches: 2. CDR1 is SEHNR, CDR2 FQNEAQ, per germline (reference sequence). CDR3 length equals 13 residues. The CDR3 region is CASSLARTGEQFF. CDR3 coding DNA: TGTGCCAGCAGCTTAGCCCGGACAGGTGAGCAGTTCTTC.

This clone came up a few times. The CDR3 nucleotides are TGCAGCGTTGAGGGGACCCCACACTATGGCTACACCTTC. Translation: CSVEGTPHYGYTF. The V gene is TRBV29-1, the J gene TRBJ1-2; perhaps TRBD1 as D (5 bases). This CDR3 spans 13 amino acids. Germline CDR1 is SQVTM and CDR2 is ANQGSEA. Trimming pared 3 bases from V and 3 bases from J, leaving 11 bases between.

This clone showed up just a few times. The chain is built from TRBV11-2 and TRBJ1-2; D possibly corresponds to TRBD1 (5 bases). The V gene's germline CDR1 is SGHAT and CDR2 FQNNGV. The V and J ends lost 2 bases and 8 bases respectively, with 21 bases between them. The CDR3 consists of 16 residues. The CDR3 spells CASSLPSPVGREGYTF. The CDR3, as DNA: TGTGCCAGCAGCTTACCCTCCCCGGTGGGGCGAGAAGGCTACACCTTC. Looking up the rest from reference TRBV11-2 and TRBJ1-2 gives the full variable domain: EAGVAQSPRYKIIEKRQSVAFWCNPISGHATLYWYQQILGQGPKLLIQFQNNGVVDDSQLPKDRFSAERLKGVDSTLKIQPAKLEDSAVYLCASSLPSPVGREGYTFGSGTRLTVV.

V and J are TRBV27 and TRBJ1-1; 11 bases agree with TRBD1. V shed 4 bases and J 5 bases; nucleotides not matched to a gene: 6. Germline loops: CDR1 MNHEY, CDR2 SMNVEV (reference sequence). The CDR3 runs 15 residues. CDR3 sequence reads: CASSSGQGEGTEAFF. CDR3 coding DNA: TGTGCCAGCAGTTCGGGACAGGGGGAGGGAACTGAAGCTTTCTTT.

This chain links TRBV9 with TRBJ1-1, with TRBD1 matching 8 bases. CDR1 is SGDLS and CDR2 is YYNGEE in the germline V gene. The CDR3 totals 15 residues. The V and J ends lost 0 bases and 3 bases, in that order; junction bases with no gene match: 4. CDR3: CASSVVDRVYTEAFF. The CDR3 DNA follows: TGTGCCAGCAGCGTAGTGGACAGGGTTTACACTGAAGCTTTCTTT.

The V call is TRBV7-9, the J call TRBJ2-1; D not certain. Germline loops: CDR1 SEHNR, CDR2 FQNEAQ (reference sequence). The germline V and J ends were trimmed by 1 base and 4 bases, with 2 bases remaining between them. This CDR3 is built from 12 residues. The CDR3 sequence is CASSLGYNEQFF. The DNA for the CDR3 is TGTGCCAGCAGCTTAGGGTACAATGAGCAGTTCTTC.

The chain combines TRBV5-6 with TRBJ2-7, with D possibly matching TRBD1 (5 bases). V dropped 1 base and J dropped 7 bases, with 12 bases sitting between them. CDR1 and CDR2 (germline): SGHDT, YYEEEE. The CDR3 runs 13 residues. The CDR3 region is CASSLTRVGEQYF. As DNA, the CDR3 is TGTGCCAGCAGCTTGACCAGGGTAGGGGAGCAGTACTTC.

The V gene is TRBV7-8, the J gene TRBJ1-2; 7 nucleotides match TRBD1. This CDR3 comprises 12 residues. V was pared by 8 bases and J by 4 bases, with 4 bases of the junction left unmatched. The germline CDR1 and CDR2 sequences are SGHVS and FQNEAQ. The CDR3 sequence is CASRTGLYGYTF. CDR3 bases: TGTGCCAGCCGGACAGGCCTCTATGGCTACACCTTC.

DNA for the CDR3: TGTGCCAGTAGTATGCCCCGACAGAAAAATAATTCACCCCTCCACTTT. Translating gives CASSMPRQKNNSPLHF. This chain links TRBV19 with TRBJ1-6; D might be TRBD1 (5 bases). This CDR3 comprises 16 residues. Germline loops: CDR1 LNHDA, CDR2 SQIVND (reference sequence). Trimming removed 3 bases at V and 5 bases at J, with 14 bases between.

V and J are TRBV12-3 or TRBV12-4 and TRBJ2-1; D uncertain. CDR3 length: 11 residues. Trimming removed 6 bases from V and 4 bases from J, with 4 bases in between. CDR3 region: CASRSYNEQFF. CDR3 in DNA: TGTGCCAGCAGGTCTTACAATGAGCAGTTCTTC.

The rearrangement joins TRBV7-6 to TRBJ1-4; 8 bases are shared with TRBD1. The CDR3 contains 16 residues. CDR1 and CDR2 (germline): SGHVS, FNYEAQ. Trimming at V came to 2 bases and at J to 2 bases, leaving 4 bases not matched to a gene. CDR3 sequence reads: CASSLSPGGTNEKLFF. In DNA, the CDR3 is TGTGCCAGCAGCTTAAGTCCAGGGGGCACTAATGAAAAACTGTTTTTT.

This clone was observed a few times. The CDR3 loop reads CASSGGLAGRSYEQYF. CDR3 bases: TGCGCCAGCAGTGGTGGACTAGCGGGGCGCTCCTACGAGCAGTACTTC. The chain carries TRBV10-1 and TRBJ2-7; 12 nucleotides agree with TRBD2. Germline CDR1 and CDR2: WNHNN and SYGVQD (reference sequence). The ends lost 4 bases at V and 0 bases at J; junction bases unmatched: 4. The CDR3 runs to 16 residues.

The chain combines TRBV4-1 with TRBJ1-1; D unresolved. This CDR3 has 13 residues. Trimming shortened V by 0 bases and J by 5 bases, and 7 bases separated the two germline ends. Per the germline V gene, CDR1 is MGHRA and CDR2 is YSYEKL. The CDR3: CASSQDMGTEAFF. In nucleotides, the CDR3 is TGCGCCAGCAGCCAAGACATGGGTACTGAAGCTTTCTTT.

V is TRBV19 and J is TRBJ2-1; tentatively, D is TRBD1 or TRBD2 (5 bases each). This CDR3 contains 18 residues. Germline-derived CDR1 and CDR2 are LNHDA and SQIVND (reference sequence). Trimming pared 3 bases from V and 1 base from J, leaving 19 bases between. CDR3 bases: TGTGCCAGTAGTATCACCGGGACCGCCGGGATGTCCTACAATGAGCAGTTCTTC. It specifies CASSITGTAGMSYNEQFF. Filled out from reference TRBV19 and TRBJ2-1, the complete variable domain reads DGGITQSPKYLFRKEGQNVTLSCEQNLNHDAMYWYRQDPGQGLRLIYYSQIVNDFQKGDIAEGYSVSREKKESFPLTVTSAQKNPTAFYLCASSITGTAGMSYNEQFFGPGTRLTVL.

The chain is built from TRBV2 and TRBJ1-2; D not certain. The V gene's germline CDR1 is SNHLY and CDR2 FYNNEI. Trimming left V 3 bases short and J 5 bases short, with 19 bases between. The CDR3 sequence is 16 residues long. CDR3 residues: CASSDIEGVSWYGYTF. The DNA for the CDR3 is TGTGCCAGCAGTGACATTGAGGGTGTGAGTTGGTATGGCTACACCTTC.

The V call is TRBV10-1, the J call TRBJ2-7; D gene ambiguous. Germline values: CDR1 WNHNN, CDR2 SYGVQD (reference sequence). The CDR3 consists of 11 residues. Trimming cost V 3 bases and J 4 bases, with 4 bases left between them. The CDR3 nucleotides read TGCGCCAGCAGTGACGGGTACGAGCAGTACTTC. This translates into CASSDGYEQYF.

The gene calls are TRBV29-1 and TRBJ1-2; D is unclear. CDR1 is SQVTM, CDR2 ANQGSEA, per germline. Trimming cost V 5 bases and J 4 bases, with 14 bases left between them. CDR3 length equals 13 residues. The CDR3, as DNA: TGCAGCGTTCGGGGTAAGGGCTCCTATGGCTACACCTTC. Translated: CSVRGKGSYGYTF. Complete variable domain (other parts from reference TRBV29-1 and TRBJ1-2): SAVISQKPSRDICQRGTSLTIQCQVDSQVTMMFWYRQQPGQSLTLIATANQGSEATYESGFVIDKFPISRPNLTFSTLTVSNMSPEDSSIYLCSVRGKGSYGYTFGSGTRLTVV.

This clone is deemed medium-sized. The chain has TRBV29-1 and TRBJ2-7; TRBD1 might be the D (6 bases). CDR3 size: 13 residues. V shed 6 bases and J shed 2 bases, with 14 bases lying between them. CDR1 and CDR2 from the germline V gene are SQVTM and ANQGSEA. Here the CDR3 reads CSVEDSHPYEQYF. Here the CDR3 DNA reads TGCAGCGTGGAGGACAGCCATCCCTACGAGCAGTACTTC.

This clone was seen a single time. The chain employs TRBV10-3 and TRBJ2-7, with no clear D. Germline V gene sequence: CDR1 ENHRY, CDR2 SYGVKD. This CDR3 has 13 residues. V was clipped by 0 bases and J by 7 bases, with 10 bases between them. The CDR3 nucleotides are TGTGCCATCAGTGAGTCCGAGGCCGCGGAGCAGTACTTC. Translating gives CAISESEAAEQYF.

The chain links TRBV9 to TRBJ2-1; D may be TRBD1 (6 bases). This CDR3 is built from 12 residues. The germline V and J ends were trimmed by 5 bases and 6 bases, with 9 bases remaining between them. Germline V gives CDR1 SGDLS, CDR2 YYNGEE. CDR3: CASRRDTNEQFF. In DNA form, the CDR3 reads TGTGCCAGCAGACGGGACACCAATGAGCAGTTCTTC.

The J gene is TRBJ2-2, the V gene TRBV19; perhaps TRBD1 as D (6 bases). CDR3 length equals 17 residues. The germline V and J ends were trimmed by 4 bases and 7 bases, with 22 bases remaining between them. Germline CDR1 reads LNHDA; CDR2 reads SQIVND (reference sequence). CDR3: CASSTQRQVLAVGELFF. The CDR3 DNA sequence: TGTGCCAGTAGTACCCAAAGACAGGTTCTGGCGGTCGGGGAGCTGTTTTTT.

This chain links TRBV3-1 (or the pseudogene TRBV3-2) with TRBJ1-2, with 12 bases that match TRBD1. Losses at the gene ends were 3 bases for V and 4 bases for J; bases not matched to a gene: 9. This CDR3 comprises 17 residues. Germline values: CDR1 LGHDT, CDR2 YNNKEL (reference sequence). CDR3 in amino acids: CASSHDRDRGLGYGYTF. CDR3 sequence (DNA): TGTGCCAGCAGCCACGACCGGGACAGGGGGCTGGGCTATGGCTACACCTTC.

The genes are TRBV5-4 and TRBJ1-2, with 7 nucleotides matching TRBD1. Germline V lookup: CDR1 SGHNT, CDR2 YYREEE (reference sequence). The CDR3 runs 17 residues. Germline trimming cut 0 bases from V and 8 bases from J; bases unmatched to any gene: 16. The CDR3 sequence: CASSLEAHEGARGGYTF. The CDR3, as DNA: TGTGCCAGCAGCTTGGAGGCCCACGAGGGGGCTAGAGGCGGCTACACCTTC.

The V gene is TRBV9, the J gene TRBJ2-2; TRBD1 might be the D (7 bases). V dropped 3 bases and J dropped 4 bases, with 22 bases sitting between them. Germline CDR1 SGDLS, CDR2 YYNGEE. The CDR3 sequence is 18 residues long. CDR3 in DNA: TGTGCCAGCAGCGCTAGCGCATTACCGGGACAGAGCACCGGGGAGCTGTTTTTT. This translates into CASSASALPGQSTGELFF.

The chain employs TRBV27 and TRBJ1-1, with no clear D. The germline CDR1 and CDR2 sequences are MNHEY and SMNVEV (reference sequence). The CDR3 has 13 residues. V was cut by 6 bases and J by 6 bases, with 14 bases left in between. The CDR3 DNA follows: TGTGCCAGCAGCCCCCTAAAGGGAGCTGAAGCTTTCTTT. This encodes CASSPLKGAEAFF.

The chain uses TRBV7-9 and TRBJ2-3; TRBD2 matches at 11 bases. This CDR3 spans 16 amino acids. Germline CDR1 and CDR2: SEHNR and FQNEAQ (reference sequence). The junction had 10 bases not matched to a gene; V was cut back by 5 bases and J by 6 bases. The CDR3 region is CASSPLTSGKSDTQYF. The CDR3 nucleotides are TGTGCCAGCAGCCCATTGACTAGCGGGAAATCTGATACGCAGTATTTT. The entire variable domain, with the rest obtained from reference TRBV7-9 and TRBJ2-3, is as follows: DTGVSQNPRHKITKRGQNVTFRCDPISEHNRLYWYRQTLGQGPEFLTYFQNEAQLEKSRLLSDRFSAERPKGSFSTLEIQRTEQGDSAMYLCASSPLTSGKSDTQYFGPGTRLTVL.